This record looks at one T cell receptor (beta chain) sequence and its context. Its antigen is still unknown. There are no base qualities to consult, and no much larger clone falls within one base. The CDR1 and CDR2 encoded by the germline V gene are MNHEY and SVGEGT. Between the V and J ends, shortened by 5 bases and 4 bases respectively, the junction contains 8 bases. The CDR3 has 12 amino acids, counting the end cysteine and phenylalanine. Of all the DNA, just the CDR3 is kept, 36 bases in frame from base 1. Libraries were made using 5' RACE. The sequencer listed for this sample is Illumina HiSeq 2000. A universal primer binding site was introduced by template switching, and a unique molecular identifier was present in the final cDNA, enabling accurate counting of TCR cDNA molecules. First-strand cDNA for TCR alpha and beta chains was synthesized from specific primers in the conserved constant-segment region. To control for contamination, every cDNA library carried two barcodes: a SMART-Mk sample barcode plus Illumina barcodes. TruSeq adapter sequences, together with Illumina sample barcodes, were added in two successive PCR steps. Sequencing of the TCR alpha and beta cDNA libraries was done on the Illumina HiSeq platform using custom primers. The study's own analysis went as follows. Raw reads were processed with MiGEC to extract unique molecular identifiers, and MiXCR was used to determine CDR3 positions. Recombination models were inferred per individual with the repgenHMM and IGoR tools using an EM algorithm. Shared clonotypes were analyzed with the tcR package in R, and sharing was normalized by the product of cloneset sizes. To study raw recombination without the effects of thymic and clonal selection, out-of-frame nonproductive sequences were analyzed. TCRdb reworked the public reads: Q25 trimming with fastp, MiXCR clone assembly, productive beta chains retained. Each CDR3 protein appears once, grouped with its most common genes and DNA. The V and J calls, along with clone size, are taken from TCRdb and not from the paper's own processing. Within this sample are about 500,000 distinct CDR3 sequences, with 13% to 15% of them counted one time only. Clones ranked in the top ten supply approximately 1% of the sample.

These data belong to a study of identical twins listed by TCRdb under 2016. Study-wide context: To test whether fetal clonotypes persist, the study used deep sequencing on TCR alpha and beta repertoires from monozygotic twins, unrelated adults of various ages, and cord blood. To rule out contamination, replicate twin experiments were performed at different times with different library preparation protocols.

Overall results and qualifications from the work: Compared with coincidental sharing between unrelated individuals, out-of-frame TCR alpha sequences shared between twins had an excess of sequences with low generation probability. Fewer insertions were carried by abundant cord blood beta clonotypes, a similar but weaker trend appeared in young adult naive repertoires, and no such trend appeared in memory repertoires. Because the same donors could not be followed over many years, the conclusions depended on cross-sectional statistical analysis. Out-of-frame TCR alpha sharing in monozygotic twins was systematically underestimated by recombination models, whereas sharing between unrelated individuals was in agreement with the recombination models. Zero-insertion analyses could be partly confounded by invariant T cells such as MAIT and iNKT, though diverse VJ usage argued against such confounding for most clonotypes. The excess sharing between twins in beta out-of-frame sequences was weaker because fewer shared sequences reduced the signal-to-noise ratio.

All donors were healthy Caucasians. Three pairs of female monozygotic twins, all aged about 18 to 30 years, made up the twin cohort. Positive isolation kits from Invitrogen were used to isolate the CD4+ and CD8+ T cell populations. These same data were also listed under a study on yellow fever vaccine responses in identical twins. As the second study states: According to the authors, in identical twins the way T cells responded to vaccination appeared partly convergent and partly personalized. In identical twins, the study followed T cell clones that responded to the vaccine with precision.

The TCR was taken from a woman aged 18-35 years in good health. Recombination joined TRBV6-2 or TRBV6-3 with TRBJ1-2; no D segment can be confidently identified. Material for sequencing was CD4+ T cells sorted from blood. The base sequence is TGTGCCAGCAGTGGACGTACCTATGGCTACACCTTC. This is translated as CASSGRTYGYTF.